The clone carrying this TCR beta chain was detected only a few times. Its matching antigen is unknown. This sample was included in a study of human T cells and chemical hapten exposure. Broader study findings: TCRs at a frequency above 1 in 1000 stayed unchanged with DPC sensitization. Controls formed significantly fewer large CDR3 similarity clusters than expanded TCRs did.

The time point: patch test 1, 2 weeks after DPC sensitization. This sample's treatment: therapeutic diphenylcyclopropenone sensitization with weekly scalp DPC. One entry per CDR3 protein results from TCRdb running MiXCR on the RACE reads. Of around 380,000 distinct CDR3 sequences listed, nearly 5% are singletons. This CDR3 comprises 17 residues. Germline V gene sequence: CDR1 SGHNT, CDR2 YYREEE (reference sequence). Trimming pared 4 bases from V and 2 bases from J, leaving 20 bases between. This rearrangement joins TRBV5-4 to TRBJ2-3; D unclear. This sequence originates from a woman in her forties or fifties with alopecia areata. Some clones in this sample may be carry-over from other donors' samples. The sequenced sample was whole blood, obtained in connection with sensitization to the hapten diphenylcyclopropenone (DPC). CDR3 protein: CASSEIPPANPTDTQYF. CDR3 bases: TGTGCCAGCAGCGAGATCCCCCCGGCGAACCCCACAGATACGCAGTATTTT.